The 22 T cell receptor beta chains given below trace back to one sample, sequenced in a study of response to subunit inactivated influenza vaccine. MiXCR was run by TCRdb on the RT-PCR reads, yielding one entry per CDR3 protein. The table has just under 550,000 distinct CDR3 sequences, approximately 24% seen once; the top ten hold approximately 3%. The same specimen was also included in a second study, on T cells expressing NK-cell markers. That report notes: The authors generated TCR beta cDNA through 5'RACE template switching with UMIs.

The specimen was CD4+ T cells sorted from PBMCs, collected 11 to 12 days after vaccination. The receptors derive from a man between 45 and 60 years old who received an inactivated influenza vaccine.

The chain recombines TRBV2 with TRBJ1-5; 8 bases match TRBD1. The J segment lost 7 bases and the V segment lost 8 bases, leaving 13 bases of the junction unmatched. Germline values: CDR1 SNHLY, CDR2 FYNNEI. This CDR3 region has 15 residues. The CDR3 DNA reads TGTGCCAGCGCCGTTGGGCAGGGGGCATGGCAGCCCCAGCATTTT. Residues: CASAVGQGAWQPQHF.

The chain uses TRBV20-1 and TRBJ2-7, with 7 bases matching TRBD1. CDR1 and CDR2 from the germline V gene are DFQATT and SNEGSKA (reference sequence). The CDR3 contains 11 residues. V was pared by 6 bases and J by 6 bases, with 5 bases of the junction left unmatched. Here the CDR3 DNA reads TGCAGTGCCGCAGGGGGTTCCGAGCAGTACTTC. Translation: CSAAGGSEQYF.

This clonotype was recorded a few times. V gene TRBV12-3 or TRBV12-4 combines with J gene TRBJ1-4; tentative D call: TRBD1 (5 bases). V was trimmed by 5 bases and J by 0 bases, leaving 16 bases between them. The CDR3 contains 17 residues. The CDR3 DNA follows: TGTGCCAGCAGTCTGAGGGGTGGGCCTACAACTAATGAAAAACTGTTTTTT. It specifies CASSLRGGPTTNEKLFF.

This clonotype was picked up many times. V usage is TRBV20-1 and J usage is TRBJ2-5, with unresolved D. Trimming pared 3 bases from V and 0 bases from J, leaving 8 bases between. The germline gives CDR1 DFQATT, CDR2 SNEGSKA (reference sequence). The CDR3 spans 13 residues. This chain's CDR3 is CSASFGNQETQYF. The CDR3, as DNA: TGCAGTGCTAGTTTTGGCAACCAAGAGACCCAGTACTTC.

The chain carries TRBV27 and TRBJ2-3; 10 positions match TRBD2. There are 14 residues in the CDR3. CDR1 is MNHEY and CDR2 is SMNVEV in the germline V gene (reference sequence). V was pared by 3 bases and J by 9 bases, with 6 bases of the junction left unmatched. The CDR3 bases are TGTGCCAGCAGTTTCGGGACTAGCGTTGGCACGCAGTATTTT. Protein product: CASSFGTSVGTQYF.

This rearrangement joins TRBV29-1 to TRBJ2-2, with D unclear. V lost 4 bases, J lost 2 bases, and 14 bases lay in between. Per the germline V gene, CDR1 is SQVTM and CDR2 is ANQGSEA. The CDR3 is 15 amino acids. The CDR3: CSVGAGSTNTGELFF. In DNA, the CDR3 is TGCAGCGTTGGGGCAGGTTCGACCAACACCGGGGAGCTGTTTTTT.

The chain is built from TRBV10-3 and TRBJ1-4, with D maybe TRBD1 (6 bases). The V end lost 10 bases, the J end lost 7 bases, and 19 bases lay between the germline ends. CDR1 and CDR2 from the germline V gene are ENHRY and SYGVKD. CDR3 size: 14 residues. The CDR3 reads CATRRAGEGEKLFF. CDR3 in DNA: TGTGCCACCCGTCGGGCAGGGGAGGGTGAAAAACTGTTTTTT.

The V gene is TRBV10-3, the J gene TRBJ1-5; D may be TRBD1 (5 bases). The CDR3 is made up of 14 amino acids. CDR1 is ENHRY and CDR2 is SYGVKD in the germline V gene. Trimming shortened V by 10 bases and J by 4 bases, and 17 bases separated the two germline ends. CDR3 region: CATAFGTENQPQHF. The CDR3 DNA reads as TGTGCCACAGCCTTCGGGACTGAGAATCAGCCCCAGCATTTT.

The chain combines TRBV20-1 with TRBJ2-3, with 11 bases lining up with TRBD2. The CDR3 has 15 amino acids. V was pared by 1 base and J by 4 bases, with 4 bases of the junction left unmatched. CDR1 DFQATT and CDR2 SNEGSKA come from the germline V gene (reference sequence). CDR3: CSARGLAGRPDTQYF. In nucleotides, the CDR3 is TGCAGTGCTAGAGGACTAGCGGGAAGGCCAGATACGCAGTATTTT.

There are many counts of this clonotype. This chain joins TRBV11-3 and TRBJ2-2, with D tentatively TRBD1 (6 bases). V lost 4 bases and J 8 bases, leaving 11 bases between the germline ends. The CDR3 runs 13 residues. Per germline, CDR1 SGHNT and CDR2 YENEEA. The CDR3 sequence is CASSSFTGGELFF. The DNA of the CDR3 is TGTGCCAGCAGCTCCTTTACAGGGGGGGAGCTGTTTTTT.

The rearrangement uses TRBV12-3 or TRBV12-4 and TRBJ2-5; D unclear. V shed 6 bases and J shed 2 bases, with 10 bases lying between them. The CDR3 covers 13 residues. The CDR3: CASRVGFQETQYF. The CDR3 DNA follows: TGTGCCAGCAGAGTGGGATTTCAAGAGACCCAGTACTTC.

The chain employs TRBV7-8 and TRBJ2-2, with TRBD1 matching 7 bases. The CDR3 runs 18 residues. J lost 0 bases, V lost 6 bases, and 13 bases had no gene match. The germline V gene encodes CDR1 SGHVS and CDR2 FQNEAQ. In DNA, the CDR3 is TGTGCCAGCAGTTTTTCAGGGGGTAACAACGCGAACACCGGGGAGCTGTTTTTT. Its protein is CASSFSGGNNANTGELFF.

This clonotype has just a few counts. The V call is TRBV4-3, the J call TRBJ2-5, with TRBD2 as a possible D gene (5 bases). Germline V gene lookup returns CDR1 LGHNA and CDR2 YSLEER. Trimming took off 4 bases at V and 7 bases at J, with 16 bases between the two ends. This CDR3 is 14 amino acids long. CDR3 sequence: CASSPGFSMGTQYF. Written as DNA, the CDR3 is TGCGCCAGCAGCCCGGGGTTCAGCATGGGGACCCAGTACTTC.

The chain has TRBV11-1 and TRBJ2-1; 11 bases are shared with TRBD1. This CDR3 is built from 14 residues. Unmatched junction bases numbered 5, after V lost 8 bases and J lost 5 bases. The germline gives CDR1 SGHAT, CDR2 FQDESV (reference sequence). CDR3 sequence reads: CASGQGARNNEQFF. The DNA for the CDR3 is TGTGCCAGCGGACAGGGGGCCAGAAACAATGAGCAGTTCTTC.

The chain uses TRBV7-9 and TRBJ1-1; D unclear. The germline V gene has CDR1 SEHNR and CDR2 FQNEAQ (reference sequence). Trimming stripped 6 bases from V and 0 bases from J, with 8 bases between. The CDR3 is 13 amino acids. The CDR3 DNA reads TGTGCCAGCAGTACTACCTTGAACACTGAAGCTTTCTTT. It translates to CASSTTLNTEAFF.

This clonotype was seen only a few times. J is TRBJ1-3 and V is TRBV6-5, with D maybe TRBD1 (5 bases). This CDR3 is 12 amino acids long. V was shortened by 7 bases and J by 4 bases, with 8 bases between the two germline ends. Germline V gene sequence: CDR1 MNHEY, CDR2 SVGAGI. CDR3 sequence (DNA): TGTGCCAGCATCGGGGGAGGAAACACCATATATTTT. Amino acids: CASIGGGNTIYF.

This clonotype has more than one count but fewer than ten. Germline is not matched at one junction end, which may reflect a read error. The chain uses TRBV10-3 and TRBJ2-7, with 8 bases identical to TRBD2. The CDR3 covers 15 residues. Germline-derived CDR1 and CDR2 are ENHRY and SYGVKD. CDR3 protein: CAISEAGLVSDEQYF. CDR3 nucleotides: TGTGCCATCAGTGAAGCGGGACTAGTCTCCGACGAGCAGTACTTC.

This chain uses TRBV7-9 with TRBJ2-3; 9 nucleotides agree with TRBD1. CDR3 size: 16 residues. With 7 bases clipped from V and 0 bases from J, the junction kept 8 bases outside the gene matches. From germline, CDR1 is SEHNR and CDR2 FQNEAQ (reference sequence). This CDR3 reads CASTSTGGLSTDTQYF. The CDR3 DNA reads as TGTGCCAGCACCTCTACAGGGGGCCTAAGCACAGATACGCAGTATTTT.

This clonotype was observed many times. The CDR3, as DNA: TGTGCGTCATCTGGGTATGATCAGCCCCAGCATTTT. Amino acids: CASSGYDQPQHF. The rearrangement links TRBV28 to TRBJ1-5; no clear D gene. The CDR3 covers 12 residues. Germline CDR1 is MDHEN and CDR2 is SYDVKM.

J is TRBJ2-2 and V is TRBV27, with 12 bases matching TRBD2. The CDR3 is 17 amino acids. Germline lookup yields CDR1 MNHEY and CDR2 SMNVEV (reference sequence). The V segment lost 6 bases and the J segment 7 bases; nucleotides outside the gene matches: 12. CDR3 loop: CASSTPGLAGVNGELFF. DNA of the CDR3: TGTGCCAGCAGCACCCCGGGACTAGCGGGTGTCAACGGGGAGCTGTTTTTT.

The chain combines TRBV4-3 with TRBJ2-1; TRBD2 aligns across 13 bases. Germline V gene data show CDR1 as LGHNA and CDR2 as YSLEER. The CDR3 spans 16 residues. V was clipped by 2 bases and J by 3 bases; unmatched bases: 1. The chain's CDR3 is CASSQRTSGSYNEQFF. The CDR3 coding sequence is TGCGCCAGCAGCCAACGGACTAGCGGGAGCTACAATGAGCAGTTCTTC.

This clonotype has a handful of counts. The chain combines TRBV5-1 with TRBJ2-3; perhaps D is TRBD1 or TRBD2 (6 bases each). This CDR3 spans 13 amino acids. Trimming cost V 5 bases and J 1 base, with 8 bases left between them. The germline V gene encodes CDR1 SGHRS and CDR2 YFSETQ. CDR3 sequence (DNA): TGCGCCAGCAGTCGGGGGCGCACAGATACGCAGTATTTT. Translation gives CASSRGRTDTQYF.